This TCR beta chain derives from a study of T cell responses to AZD1222 COVID-19 vaccine. General study points: Baseline seropositives among AZD1222 recipients totaled only 5 or 6. Spike-specific TCR breadth and depth were elevated following two AZD1222 doses.

Details on this clone: Its antigen is not known.

V was cut by 6 bases and J by 8 bases, with 10 bases left in between. Germline CDR1 MNHEY, CDR2 SMNVEV (reference sequence). The CDR3 is 12 amino acids. The data were produced by immunoSEQ multiplex PCR, yet TCRdb's version contains in-frame clones alone and is incomplete. The sample carries 150,000 or so clones, approximately 93% recorded once. The rearrangement uses TRBV27 and TRBJ1-4; D unresolved. The sequence was obtained from an adult who received the AZD1222 COVID-19 vaccine. Sequencing was performed on peripheral blood, taken 28 days after the second AZD1222 dose. Here the CDR3 DNA reads TGTGCCAGCAGCCCGCCCGGGGAAAAACTGTTTTTT. It is translated as CASSPPGEKLFF.